This record concerns one T cell receptor beta chain sequence. Its cognate antigen is unknown. The CDR3 is made up of 14 amino acids. V shed 3 bases and J shed 7 bases, with 13 bases lying between them. CDR1 and CDR2 (germline): ENHRY, SYGVKD. A roughly 220 ng quantity of DNA, tens of thousands of T cell genomes, went into the sorted-subset replicate PCRs. Generated by immunoSEQ multiplex PCR, the TCRdb table keeps only in-frame clones and is missing some. Among a few million clones listed, over 90% were seen once. This record comes from a study of shared clonotypes between healthy human individuals. Overall study results and limits: Depth was large, yet rarefaction showed that sorted-subset sequencing was incomplete.

The source material was naive CD4+ T cells from PBMCs. Subset specified: CD45RA+ positively selected. The sequence came from a young man in good health. Some clones in this sample may be carry-over from other donors' samples. The genes are TRBV10-3 and TRBJ1-5; D remains ambiguous. In nucleotides, the CDR3 is TGTGCCATCAGTGATGACCAGCGCGGACAGCCCCAGCATTTT. Encoded protein: CAISDDQRGQPQHF.